This T cell receptor beta chain was retrieved from a study of blood T cell repertoires in COVID-19. Study in general: Sample material is recorded as cDNA or gDNA derived from T cells, B-cell-depleted T cells, or PBMCs.

In the original workflow: From reference gene primer amplification, estimates of nucleated cell counts were derived. Assay: immunoSEQ multiplex PCR; the TCRdb copy retains only in-frame clones and omits some. D and trimming were read from the DNA, whereas the V and J calls and clone size are those reported in that table. The profile shows 270,000 or so clones, under 90% of them singletons. The clonotype originates from a middle-aged woman who had recovered from COVID-19. The sequenced material came from peripheral blood.

As DNA, the CDR3 is TGTGCCACCAGTGATTCCCGGGACAGGGGGGCTTATGGCTACACCTTC. It specifies CATSDSRDRGAYGYTF. The genes are TRBV24-1 and TRBJ1-2; 11 nucleotides match TRBD1. Looked up from germline, CDR1 is KGHDR and CDR2 is SFDVKD. The CDR3 runs to 16 residues. The junction had 6 bases not matched to a gene; V was cut back by 2 bases and J by 5 bases.